The 5 T cell receptor beta chains below come from one sample, sequenced in a study of technical replicates of blood from several donors. The assay was immunoSEQ multiplex PCR, and TCRdb's table has in-frame clones only and misses some. Among under 95,000 clones listed, 98% were seen once. Sequencing was done on a sample of T cells isolated from PBMCs. These TCRs come from a human donor in good health.

V usage is TRBV19 and J usage is TRBJ1-1, with TRBD1 matching 7 bases. This CDR3 is built from 14 residues. Trimming cost V 6 bases and J 3 bases; bases outside gene matches: 7. Per germline, CDR1 LNHDA and CDR2 SQIVND (reference sequence). As DNA, the CDR3 is TGTGCCAGTAGAACAGGGGTGATGGACACTGAAGCTTTCTTT. Amino acids: CASRTGVMDTEAFF.

This chain joins TRBV10-2 and TRBJ2-7; TRBD1 aligns across 8 bases. Germline V gives CDR1 WSHSY, CDR2 SAAADI. After removal of 8 bases from V and 1 base from J, the junction contained 7 bases not matched to a gene. The CDR3 is made up of 14 amino acids. CDR3 nucleotide sequence: TGCGCCAGCTTTCGGGGACAGGCGTCCTACGAGCAGTACTTC. It is translated as CASFRGQASYEQYF.

This chain joins TRBV9 and TRBJ1-3; tentatively, D is TRBD1 (5 bases). Germline-derived CDR1 and CDR2 are SGDLS and YYNGEE. The V end lost 1 base, the J end lost 0 bases, and 20 bases lay between the germline ends. The CDR3 is made up of 19 amino acids. CDR3 nucleotide sequence: TGTGCCAGCAGCGTACGATCATCCGGGGGGGGGAGCTCTGGAAACACCATATATTTT. This sequence encodes CASSVRSSGGGSSGNTIYF.

The gene calls are TRBV7-2 and TRBJ2-2; no reliable D call. The CDR3 runs 15 residues. CDR1 and CDR2 (germline): SGHTA, FQGNSA. The V end was cut by 3 bases, the J end by 1 base, with 9 bases between. CDR3 sequence reads: CASSFRQVNTGELFF. CDR3 nucleotides: TGTGCCAGCAGCTTTCGGCAGGTGAACACCGGGGAGCTGTTTTTT.

V is TRBV19 and J is TRBJ1-1, with TRBD1 matching 11 bases. Germline CDR1 and CDR2: LNHDA and SQIVND (reference sequence). This CDR3 region has 14 residues. The trim removed 2 bases at V and 10 bases at J, leaving 6 bases unmatched. CDR3 nucleotides: TGTGCCAGTAGTATACTGCCCGGGACAGGGGGAGCTTTCTTT. It is translated as CASSILPGTGGAFF.